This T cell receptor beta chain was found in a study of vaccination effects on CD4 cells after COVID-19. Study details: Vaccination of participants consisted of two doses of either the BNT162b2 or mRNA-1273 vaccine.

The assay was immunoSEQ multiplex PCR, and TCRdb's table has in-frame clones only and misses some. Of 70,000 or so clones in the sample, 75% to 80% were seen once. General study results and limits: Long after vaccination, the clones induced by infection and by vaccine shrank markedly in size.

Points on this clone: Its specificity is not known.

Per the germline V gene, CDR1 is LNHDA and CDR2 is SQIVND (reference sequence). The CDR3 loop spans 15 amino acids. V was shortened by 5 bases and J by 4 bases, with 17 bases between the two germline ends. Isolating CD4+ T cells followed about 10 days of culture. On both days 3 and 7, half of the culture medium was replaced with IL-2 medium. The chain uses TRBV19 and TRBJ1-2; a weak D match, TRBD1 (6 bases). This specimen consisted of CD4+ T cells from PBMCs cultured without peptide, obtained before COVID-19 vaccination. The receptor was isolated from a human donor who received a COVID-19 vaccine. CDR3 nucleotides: TGTGCCAGTAGTCAATATCGACAGGCGATCTATGGCTACACCTTC. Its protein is CASSQYRQAIYGYTF.